What follows are 29 T cell receptor beta chains derived from one specimen sequenced in a study of response to subunit inactivated influenza vaccine. TCRdb passed the RT-PCR reads through MiXCR, listing each CDR3 protein once. Of just over 300,000 distinct CDR3 sequences in the sample, around a fifth were seen once. The source material was PBMCs from blood, sampled less than 22 months after vaccination. The receptors derive from a man aged 50-75 years who received an inactivated influenza vaccine.

This sequence joins TRBV4-2 and TRBJ2-7, with D perhaps matching TRBD1 (6 bases). Trimming shortened V by 1 base and J by 4 bases, and 20 bases separated the two germline ends. Germline loops: CDR1 LGHNA, CDR2 YNFKEQ. The CDR3 covers 17 residues. The CDR3 DNA is TGTGCCAGCAGCCAAGTTACGCCCGGGACACAACTTTACGAGCAGTACTTC. As protein: CASSQVTPGTQLYEQYF.

The rearrangement uses TRBV14 and TRBJ1-1; D call uncertain. Trimming removed 6 bases from V and 1 base from J, with 12 bases in between. This CDR3 is 14 amino acids long. Germline V gives CDR1 SGHDN, CDR2 FVKESK. The DNA of the CDR3 is TGTGCCAGCAGGTCAACAGCTCGGAACACTGAAGCTTTCTTT. Residues: CASRSTARNTEAFF.

The chain joins TRBV3-1 to TRBJ2-7; 11 nucleotides align to TRBD1. The CDR3 spans 15 residues. Germline values: CDR1 LGHDT, CDR2 YNNKEL (reference sequence). Unmatched junction bases numbered 5, after V lost 4 bases and J lost 3 bases. The CDR3 here is CASSLGTGGFYEQYF. The DNA for the CDR3 is TGTGCCAGCAGCCTCGGGACAGGGGGTTTCTACGAGCAGTACTTC.

The table lists this clonotype with many counts. The chain links TRBV20-1 to TRBJ1-4, with 7 bases identical to TRBD1. Germline trimming cut 5 bases from V and 3 bases from J; bases unmatched to any gene: 6. The CDR3 has 14 residues. Germline CDR1 is DFQATT and CDR2 is SNEGSKA (reference sequence). The CDR3 is CSAPTGVSNEKLFF. CDR3 DNA sequence: TGCAGTGCTCCTACAGGGGTTTCTAATGAAAAACTGTTTTTT.

This chain joins TRBV12-3 or TRBV12-4 and TRBJ2-3, with D perhaps given as TRBD1 or TRBD2 (5 bases each). Trimming cost V 6 bases and J 7 bases, with 17 bases left between them. This CDR3 has 14 residues. The CDR3 protein is CASSDGASSNTQYF. CDR3 sequence (DNA): TGTGCCAGCAGCGACGGGGCATCCTCTAATACGCAGTATTTT.

This clonotype turned up a few times. The V call is TRBV5-4, the J call TRBJ2-2; 8 bases fit TRBD2. The germline gives CDR1 SGHNT, CDR2 YYREEE (reference sequence). CDR3 size: 15 residues. The junction had 2 bases not matched to a gene; V was cut back by 4 bases and J by 0 bases. This CDR3 is CASSAGLANTGELFF. CDR3 DNA sequence: TGTGCCAGCAGCGCGGGACTAGCGAACACCGGGGAGCTGTTTTTT.

This clonotype was counted many times. This chain uses TRBV7-2 with TRBJ2-1; 9 bases map to TRBD2. Germline V CDR1 and CDR2: SGHTA, FQGNSA. Trimming took 5 bases from V and 8 from J; bases not matched to a gene: 10. This CDR3 region has 15 residues. For the CDR3, the DNA is TGTGCCAGCAGCCGAGCGGGAGGTATGGGATATGAGCAGTTCTTC. This sequence encodes CASSRAGGMGYEQFF.

This clonotype was seen many times. The chain links TRBV7-2 to TRBJ1-5; D not resolved. The CDR3 length is 16 residues. Trimming removed 1 base from V and 4 bases from J, with 14 bases in between. CDR1 is SGHTA, CDR2 FQGNSA, per germline. As DNA, the CDR3 is TGTGCCAGCAGCTTAGTTCCAGGTCTCGTAAATCAGCCCCAGCATTTT. This translates into CASSLVPGLVNQPQHF.

The chain couples TRBV29-1 to TRBJ2-1; 8 bases align to TRBD2. Trimming at V came to 3 bases and at J to 2 bases, leaving 6 bases not matched to a gene. Germline values: CDR1 SQVTM, CDR2 ANQGSEA. The CDR3 totals 15 residues. The CDR3, as DNA: TGCAGCGTTGAGGGGCTAGCGGGCACCTACAATGAGCAGTTCTTC. It encodes CSVEGLAGTYNEQFF.

The genes are TRBV20-1 and TRBJ2-1, with 11 nucleotides matching TRBD2. With 5 bases clipped from V and 5 bases from J, the junction kept 5 bases outside the gene matches. Per germline, CDR1 DFQATT and CDR2 SNEGSKA (reference sequence). The CDR3 spans 14 residues. Written as DNA, the CDR3 is TGCAGTGCTGCTAGCGGGGGGTCACACAATGAGCAGTTCTTC. This encodes CSAASGGSHNEQFF.

This clonotype was picked up a small number of times. The CDR3 DNA reads as TGTGCCAGCTCACGGGAGCAGGGCAATCAGCCCCAGCATTTT. Amino acids: CASSREQGNQPQHF. The chain carries TRBV18 and TRBJ1-5; D unresolved. V shed 4 bases and J shed 2 bases, with 9 bases lying between them. This CDR3 has 14 residues. Germline loops: CDR1 KGHSH, CDR2 LQKENI.

This clonotype turned up a few times. The chain has TRBV7-9 and TRBJ2-7, with D perhaps given as TRBD1 or TRBD2 (5 bases each). V gave up 2 bases and J gave up 7 bases, with 15 bases separating them. Germline CDR1 is SEHNR and CDR2 is FQNEAQ (reference sequence). The CDR3 covers 14 residues. This CDR3 reads CASSLITGRGEQYF. The DNA for the CDR3 is TGTGCCAGCAGCTTAATTACGGGGCGAGGGGAGCAGTACTTC.

V is TRBV7-2 and J is TRBJ2-7, with D unresolved. Germline assignment: CDR1 SGHTA and CDR2 FQGNSA. The CDR3 length is 12 residues. V lost 5 bases to trimming and J lost 4 bases, with 9 bases between them. The CDR3 is CASSEASYEQYF. CDR3 in DNA: TGTGCCAGCAGCGAAGCTTCTTACGAGCAGTACTTC.

J is TRBJ1-1 and V is TRBV18; D unresolved. Germline CDR1 KGHSH, CDR2 LQKENI. The CDR3 runs to 13 residues. V was trimmed by 2 bases and J by 6 bases, leaving 10 bases between them. In nucleotides, the CDR3 is TGTGCCAGCTCACCAGGCGGGGAGGCTGAAGCTTTCTTT. Amino acids: CASSPGGEAEAFF. Full variable domain (remainder filled in from reference TRBV18 and TRBJ1-1): NAGVMQNPRHLVRRRGQEARLRCSPMKGHSHVYWYRQLPEEGLKFMVYLQKENIIDESGMPKERFSAEFPKEGPSILRIQQVVRGDSAAYFCASSPGGEAEAFFGQGTRLTVV.

The chain couples TRBV4-3 to TRBJ1-3; no definite D call. Germline V gene data show CDR1 as LGHNA and CDR2 as YSLEER. The CDR3 extends over 17 amino acids. The V end was cut by 0 bases, the J end by 0 bases, with 12 bases between. CDR3 in amino acids: CASSQDLETSSGNTIYF. In DNA form, the CDR3 reads TGCGCCAGCAGCCAAGATCTTGAGACTAGCTCTGGAAACACCATATATTTT.

The rearrangement joins TRBV4-3 to TRBJ2-1; 7 nucleotides align to TRBD1. The trim removed 5 bases at V and 3 bases at J, leaving 10 bases unmatched. The CDR3 has 16 residues. CDR1 LGHNA and CDR2 YSLEER come from the germline V gene. CDR3 region: CASSSKRGLNYNEQFF. The CDR3 DNA follows: TGCGCCAGCAGCTCCAAGAGGGGGCTGAACTACAATGAGCAGTTCTTC.

This clonotype occurred a few times. DNA for the CDR3: TGTGCCAGCAGCACAGGGACAGGGGGCGGCTATGGCTACACCTTC. Amino acids: CASSTGTGGGYGYTF. The rearrangement joins TRBV5-5 to TRBJ1-2, with 12 positions matching TRBD1. CDR1 is SGHKS and CDR2 is YYEKEE in the germline V gene (reference sequence). V dropped 4 bases and J dropped 4; count of bases not matched to a gene: 5. CDR3 length: 15 amino acids.

The chain couples TRBV6-1 to TRBJ2-2; 11 nucleotides align to TRBD1. The germline V gene encodes CDR1 MNHNS and CDR2 SASEGT. The CDR3 consists of 14 residues. After removal of 3 bases from V and 6 bases from J, the junction contained 0 bases not matched to a gene. The CDR3 DNA sequence: TGTGCCAGCAGTGAGGACAGGGGGCCCGGGGAGCTGTTTTTT. It yields the protein CASSEDRGPGELFF.

This clonotype has at least ten counts. This chain links TRBV6-2 or TRBV6-3 with TRBJ2-3, with D uncertain. CDR1 MNHEY and CDR2 SVGEGT come from the germline V gene. This CDR3 is built from 11 residues. The V end lost 6 bases, the J end lost 4 bases, and 5 bases lay between the germline ends. The CDR3 loop is CASSQADTQYF. The CDR3 DNA reads TGTGCCAGCAGCCAAGCAGATACGCAGTATTTT.

This clonotype was counted many times. This sequence joins TRBV4-1 and TRBJ2-1, with 7 bases aligning to TRBD2. The CDR3 sequence is 15 residues long. Germline CDR1 reads MGHRA; CDR2 reads YSYEKL. V shed 4 bases, J shed 3 bases, and the junction held 6 bases outside the gene matches. CDR3 residues: CASSRGASGYNEQFF. The CDR3, as DNA: TGCGCCAGCAGCCGGGGAGCTAGCGGCTACAATGAGCAGTTCTTC.

This chain connects TRBV7-8 to TRBJ2-7, with 9 bases identical to TRBD1. This CDR3 is 13 amino acids long. The V gene's germline CDR1 is SGHVS and CDR2 FQNEAQ. V gave up 9 bases and J gave up 2 bases; unmatched junction bases: 5. The CDR3 is CASKQGAAYEQYF. CDR3 coding DNA: TGTGCCAGTAAACAGGGGGCCGCCTACGAGCAGTACTTC.

V gene TRBV4-3 combines with J gene TRBJ1-1, with D possibly matching TRBD1 (5 bases). V lost 2 bases, J lost 4 bases, and 11 bases lay in between. CDR3 size: 14 residues. The germline V gene encodes CDR1 LGHNA and CDR2 YSLEER. The CDR3 bases are TGCGCCAGCAGCCAAATGGGGCAGACCACTGAAGCTTTCTTT. Translated, it gives CASSQMGQTTEAFF.

In this sample, this clonotype turned up a few times. V and J are TRBV30 and TRBJ1-2, with D possibly matching TRBD1 (6 bases). The CDR3 totals 11 residues. The germline V gene has CDR1 GTSNPN and CDR2 SVGIG (reference sequence). The V end was cut by 0 bases, the J end by 11 bases, with 10 bases between. CDR3 loop: CAWSVGGTYTF. The CDR3 DNA sequence: TGTGCCTGGAGTGTAGGGGGGACTTACACCTTC.

V gene TRBV29-1 combines with J gene TRBJ2-5, with 11 bases lining up with TRBD1. Trimming at V came to 4 bases and at J to 5 bases, leaving 3 bases not matched to a gene. This CDR3 is built from 13 residues. Per germline, CDR1 SQVTM and CDR2 ANQGSEA. This CDR3 is CSVGTGGGETQYF. CDR3 sequence (DNA): TGCAGCGTTGGGACAGGGGGCGGGGAGACCCAGTACTTC.

Only a few counts were recorded for this clonotype. The chain joins TRBV19 to TRBJ1-6, with D perhaps matching TRBD1 (5 bases). CDR1 is LNHDA and CDR2 is SQIVND in the germline V gene (reference sequence). The ends were cut back, 6 bases at V and 5 bases at J, with 14 bases in the middle. The CDR3 is 15 residues long. The CDR3 loop is CASSLKTADNSPLHF. CDR3 DNA sequence: TGTGCCAGTAGCCTCAAGACAGCAGATAATTCACCCCTCCACTTT.

The CDR3 loop reads CASSFRDLRGYTF. DNA for the CDR3: TGTGCCAGCAGTTTTAGGGATCTACGAGGCTACACCTTC. The chain couples TRBV27 to TRBJ1-2; D remains unclear. V dropped 3 bases and J dropped 8 bases, with 13 bases sitting between them. The CDR3 sequence is 13 residues long. CDR1 and CDR2 from the germline V gene are MNHEY and SMNVEV (reference sequence).

This clonotype was detected only a few times. J is TRBJ2-7 and V is TRBV6-1, with TRBD1 matching 8 bases. Germline CDR1 MNHNS, CDR2 SASEGT. The CDR3 consists of 15 residues. The J segment lost 5 bases and the V segment lost 5 bases, leaving 11 bases of the junction unmatched. For the CDR3, the DNA is TGTGCCAGCAGTCCACGGACAGGGAACGGGAACGAGCAGTACTTC. It is translated as CASSPRTGNGNEQYF.

This rearrangement joins TRBV6-2 or TRBV6-3 to TRBJ2-7; D not resolved. Germline CDR1 is MNHEY and CDR2 is SVGEGT. Deletions cut 3 bases from V and 4 bases from J, with 10 bases between. This CDR3 comprises 13 residues. In DNA form, the CDR3 reads TGTGCCAGCAGTTATGAACGGCCTTACGAGCAGTACTTC. Its translation: CASSYERPYEQYF.

This clonotype was seen repeatedly, ten times or more. J is TRBJ1-2 and V is TRBV11-2; D remains ambiguous. Germline V gives CDR1 SGHAT, CDR2 FQNNGV. The V and J ends lost 0 bases and 4 bases respectively, with 9 bases between them. The CDR3 spans 14 residues. CDR3 residues: CASSLDGRPYGYTF. The DNA for the CDR3 is TGTGCCAGCAGCTTAGACGGCCGACCCTATGGCTACACCTTC.